The 7 T cell receptor beta chains listed next were all sequenced from one sample in a study of molecular identifiers for immune sequencing clone quantification. TCRdb analysed the PCR reads with MiXCR anew, one entry per CDR3 protein. The repertoire consists of about half a million distinct CDR3 sequences, with about a fifth occurring once and the leading ten covering more than 0.8%. Source material: naive CD8+ T cells from blood, with Jurkat cell RNA spiked in. Subset given: FACS-sorted CD8+CD4-CCR7+CD45RA+ naive T cells. Receptor source: a human donor in good health. Some libraries in this study had Jurkat cell RNA spiked in.

The CDR3 loop reads CASSLTRISTDTQYF. The CDR3 bases are TGTGCCAGCAGCCTCACTCGCATTAGCACAGATACGCAGTATTTT. This chain joins TRBV27 and TRBJ2-3; D not certain. V lost 6 bases, J lost 0 bases, and 13 bases lay in between. Germline assignment: CDR1 MNHEY and CDR2 SMNVEV (reference sequence). CDR3 length: 15 amino acids.

Many counts were recorded for this clonotype. The genes are TRBV12-3 or TRBV12-4 and TRBJ1-1; D perhaps matches TRBD1 (5 bases). V was cut by 1 base and J by 5 bases, with 14 bases left in between. The CDR3 has 15 residues. CDR3 protein: CASSLVGVLGTEAFF. The CDR3 DNA reads as TGTGCCAGCAGTTTAGTGGGGGTCCTCGGAACTGAAGCTTTCTTT.

This clonotype was found a few times. The rearrangement uses TRBV19 and TRBJ2-7; tentatively, D is TRBD1 or TRBD2 (5 bases each). The CDR3 has 13 residues. Germline-derived CDR1 and CDR2 are LNHDA and SQIVND (reference sequence). Trimming cost V 5 bases and J 7 bases, with 15 bases left between them. CDR3 residues: CASSPRDRGEQYF. The CDR3, as DNA: TGTGCCAGTAGTCCCCGGGACCGCGGGGAGCAGTACTTC.

Points on this clonotype: This may stem from a read error, because a much larger clone lies one nucleotide away. The V gene is TRBV5-6, the J gene TRBJ2-7; possibly TRBD2 for D (6 bases). The CDR3 length is 14 residues. V lost 0 bases and J 6 bases, leaving 13 bases between the germline ends. Germline-derived CDR1 and CDR2 are SGHDT and YYEEEE. The CDR3 DNA follows: TGTGCCAGCAGCTTGGCCCGGGGAGGCTGCGAGCAGTACTTC. Translating gives CASSLARGGCEQYF.

There are many counts of this clonotype. The chain couples TRBV4-3 to TRBJ2-7; D is possibly TRBD1 or TRBD2 (7 bases each). The CDR3 covers 15 residues. The germline V gene has CDR1 LGHNA and CDR2 YSLEER. V dropped 4 bases and J dropped 6 bases, with 19 bases sitting between them. CDR3 sequence: CASSPDRASGGEQYF. DNA for the CDR3: TGCGCCAGCAGCCCAGACAGGGCTAGCGGAGGCGAGCAGTACTTC.

This clonotype came up many times. The rearrangement joins TRBV4-1 to TRBJ2-5, with D unclear. V lost 4 bases to trimming and J lost 2 bases, with 17 bases between them. CDR1 MGHRA and CDR2 YSYEKL come from the germline V gene. The CDR3 extends over 16 amino acids. The CDR3: CASSPGIRADQETQYF. DNA for the CDR3: TGCGCCAGCAGCCCAGGAATTAGGGCCGATCAAGAGACCCAGTACTTC.

The chain uses TRBV19 and TRBJ2-3; possible D gene TRBD1, 6 bases. CDR3 size: 15 residues. Germline CDR1 and CDR2: LNHDA and SQIVND (reference sequence). Trimming cost V 7 bases and J 0 bases, with 14 bases left between them. CDR3 loop: CASTLTGYSTDTQYF. The CDR3 DNA is TGTGCCAGTACCCTGACAGGATATAGCACAGATACGCAGTATTTT.